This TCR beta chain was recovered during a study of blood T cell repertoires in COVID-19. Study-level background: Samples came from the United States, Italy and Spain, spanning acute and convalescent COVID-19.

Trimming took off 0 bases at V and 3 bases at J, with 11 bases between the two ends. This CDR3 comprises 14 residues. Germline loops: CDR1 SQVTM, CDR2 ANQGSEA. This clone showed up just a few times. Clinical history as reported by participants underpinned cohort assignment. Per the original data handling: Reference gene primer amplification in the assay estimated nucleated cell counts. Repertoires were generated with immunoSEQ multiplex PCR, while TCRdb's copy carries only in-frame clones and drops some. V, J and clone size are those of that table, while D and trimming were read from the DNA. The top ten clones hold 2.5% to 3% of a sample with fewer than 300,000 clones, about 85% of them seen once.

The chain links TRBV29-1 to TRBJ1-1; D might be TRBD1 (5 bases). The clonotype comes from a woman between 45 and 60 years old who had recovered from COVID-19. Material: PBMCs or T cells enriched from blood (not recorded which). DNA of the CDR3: TGCAGCGTTGAAGATAATGGGGGGTACACTGAAGCTTTCTTT. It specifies CSVEDNGGYTEAFF.